Listed below are T cell receptor beta chains from one sample, sequenced in a study of T cell changes during pregnancy in multiple sclerosis. Repertoires were generated with immunoSEQ multiplex PCR, while TCRdb's copy carries only in-frame clones and drops some. The sample carries approximately 40,000 clones, roughly nine tenths recorded once. Here the sequenced sample was CD4+ T cells from peripheral blood mononuclear cells, taken before pregnancy. The origin of the receptors is a female donor with multiple sclerosis, enrolled in a pregnancy study. Both conserved end residues are part of each CDR3. The D gene is left open where the match is weak. Size is omitted from some rows. Given values are once, few, many or a class for expanded clones.

cdr3_aa cdr3_nt clone_size j_call d_call v_call
CASSLPGGNTEAFF TGTGCCAGCAGCTTGCCGGGGGGGAACACTGAAGCTTTCTTT few TRBJ1-1 NA TRBV5-4
CASSFAIANTDTQYF TGTGCCAGCAGTTTTGCGATAGCGAACACAGATACGCAGTATTTT once TRBJ2-3 NA TRBV27
CASSQDVRAGNYGYTF TGTGCCAGCAGCCAAGATGTTCGGGCAGGGAACTATGGCTACACCTTC NA TRBJ1-2 NA TRBV4-2
CATSRETGTGELFF TGTGCCACCAGCAGAGAGACCGGGACCGGGGAGCTGTTTTTT NA TRBJ2-2 NA TRBV15
CASSADRGRGYTF TGTGCCAGCAGTGCAGACAGGGGGCGAGGCTACACCTTC NA TRBJ1-2 TRBD1 TRBV6-1
CASSLLQGEAFF TGTGCCAGCAGTTTATTACAGGGTGAAGCTTTCTTT NA TRBJ1-1 NA TRBV28
CASSPTPGGPGELFF TGTGCCAGCAGTCCTACTCCGGGGGGACCCGGGGAGCTGTTTTTT NA TRBJ2-2 TRBD2 TRBV7-2
CASSPTGTRWGTEAFF TGTGCCAGCAGCCCAACAGGGACCCGATGGGGCACTGAAGCTTTCTTT NA TRBJ1-1 NA TRBV14
CASSTRTDPPYEQYF TGTGCCAGCAGCACTCGGACAGACCCTCCCTACGAGCAGTACTTC NA TRBJ2-7 NA TRBV21-1
CASSLRRSSGANVLTF TGTGCCAGCAGCTTAAGGAGAAGCTCTGGGGCCAACGTCCTGACTTTC NA TRBJ2-6 NA TRBV7-6
CASRDSGPSNQPQHF TGTGCCAGCAGAGATAGCGGCCCCTCGAATCAGCCCCAGCATTTT NA TRBJ1-5 NA TRBV28
CAWSGGTGGSGNTIYF TGTGCCTGGAGTGGCGGTACAGGGGGCTCTGGAAACACCATATATTTT NA TRBJ1-3 TRBD1 TRBV30
CASSTKTQTNEKLFF TGTGCCAGTAGTACCAAGACACAAACAAATGAAAAACTGTTTTTT few TRBJ1-4 NA TRBV19
CASSYSLAGYNEQFF TGTGCCAGCAGTTACTCACTAGCGGGATACAATGAGCAGTTCTTC NA TRBJ2-1 TRBD2 TRBV6-5
CASRASGNTDTQYF TGTGCCAGCAGGGCAAGCGGAAACACAGATACGCAGTATTTT NA TRBJ2-3 NA TRBV6-5
CASSLPLGLVYEQYF TGTGCCAGCAGCCTACCCCTTGGACTCGTCTACGAGCAGTACTTC NA TRBJ2-7 NA TRBV7-9
CASSGAPYEQYF TGTGCCAGCAGTGGCGCACCCTACGAGCAGTACTTC NA TRBJ2-7 NA TRBV2
CASSYSWTTAQYF TGTGCCAGCAGTTACTCCTGGACTACGGCCCAGTACTTC NA TRBJ2-5 NA TRBV6-5
CASSEERLGNIQYF TGTGCCAGCAGTGAAGAGAGACTCGGAAACATTCAGTACTTC few TRBJ2-4 NA TRBV25-1
CASSLAGVVNEQFF TGTGCCAGCAGCTTGGCAGGGGTGGTTAATGAGCAGTTCTTC NA TRBJ2-1 NA TRBV5-4
CASSQDPPSRSSGPSTDTQYF TGCGCCAGCAGCCAAGATCCACCTTCCCGATCTAGCGGACCTAGCACAGATACGCAGTATTTT NA TRBJ2-3 TRBD2 TRBV4-1
CAIRSSGRIGYEQYF TGTGCCATCAGATCTAGCGGGAGAATAGGCTACGAGCAGTACTTC NA TRBJ2-7 TRBD2 TRBV10-3
CASSLSILPGNEQFF TGTGCCAGCAGTTTATCGATTCTTCCAGGGAATGAGCAGTTCTTC NA TRBJ2-1 NA TRBV27
CASSFVDRESYEQYF TGTGCCAGCAGTTTTGTGGACAGGGAGTCCTACGAGCAGTACTTC once TRBJ2-7 TRBD1 TRBV28
CASSPRDSYNEQFF TGTGCCAGCAGCCCCCGGGACTCCTACAATGAGCAGTTCTTC NA TRBJ2-1 NA TRBV4-2
CASSSRGDRSTDTQYF TGTGCCAGCAGCTCACGAGGAGACCGAAGTACAGATACGCAGTATTTT NA TRBJ2-3 NA TRBV9
CASSDVGDRGSSGDEQYF TGTGCCAGCAGTGACGTAGGGGACAGGGGTTCTAGCGGAGACGAGCAGTACTTC NA TRBJ2-7 TRBD1 TRBV6-4
CATSFGDRHLEAFF TGTGCCACCAGCTTCGGGGACAGACACCTTGAAGCTTTCTTT NA TRBJ1-1 TRBD1 TRBV15
CASSLTSGKNNEQFF TGTGCCAGCAGTTTGACTAGCGGAAAAAACAATGAGCAGTTCTTC once TRBJ2-1 TRBD2 TRBV27
CASSPQTGGSYEQYF TGTGCCAGCTCACCTCAGACCGGGGGAAGCTACGAGCAGTACTTC NA TRBJ2-7 NA TRBV18
CASRIQSNTEAFF TGTGCCAGCAGAATACAGTCGAACACTGAAGCTTTCTTT NA TRBJ1-1 NA TRBV7-9
CASSPLAGGTQNIQYF TGTGCCAGCTCACCCCTAGCGGGCGGGACCCAAAACATTCAGTACTTC NA TRBJ2-4 TRBD2 TRBV18
CASSLVQGNTEAFF TGCGCCAGCAGCTTGGTACAGGGGAACACTGAAGCTTTCTTT NA TRBJ1-1 NA TRBV5-1
CASPRLVGDTQYF TGCGCCAGCCCGCGACTAGTAGGAGATACGCAGTATTTT NA TRBJ2-3 NA TRBV23-1
CATSRDQGIRITGELFF TGTGCCACCAGCAGAGATCAGGGGATAAGGATCACCGGGGAGCTGTTTTTT NA TRBJ2-2 NA TRBV15
CASSLQRSADTQYF TGTGCCAGCAGCTTGCAGCGGAGCGCAGATACGCAGTATTTT once TRBJ2-3 NA TRBV5-4
CASSQEGGADTQYF TGCGCCAGCAGCCAAGAGGGAGGCGCAGATACGCAGTATTTT NA TRBJ2-3 NA TRBV4-3
CASSDIGEKLFF TGCGCCAGCAGCGATATCGGTGAAAAACTGTTTTTT NA TRBJ1-4 NA TRBV5-1
CASSYGSLTGELFF TGTGCCAGCAGTTACGGCTCCCTCACCGGGGAGCTGTTTTTT NA TRBJ2-2 NA TRBV6-6
CASSQGPGSSTDTQYF TGTGCCAGCAGCCAGGGGCCCGGGAGTAGCACAGATACGCAGTATTTT NA TRBJ2-3 NA TRBV4-2
CASSFAPATSSYNSPLHF TGCGCCAGCAGCTTTGCTCCGGCGACTAGCTCCTATAATTCACCCCTCCACTTT NA TRBJ1-6 NA TRBV5-1
CASSPTGAGANVLTF TGTGCCAGCAGTCCTACAGGGGCTGGGGCCAACGTCCTGACTTTC NA TRBJ2-6 TRBD1 TRBV28
CASRTENTDTQYF TGTGCCAGTCGTACTGAGAACACAGATACGCAGTATTTT NA TRBJ2-3 NA TRBV9
CASSYSGGMETQYF TGTGCCAGCAGTTACTCGGGGGGAATGGAGACCCAGTACTTC NA TRBJ2-5 NA TRBV6-5
CASHGLAGANEQFF TGTGCCTCCCATGGACTAGCGGGAGCCAATGAGCAGTTCTTC NA TRBJ2-1 TRBD2 TRBV10-3
CASSQASGTGIKQYF TGTGCCAGCAGCCAAGCCTCCGGGACAGGGATTAAGCAGTACTTC NA TRBJ2-7 TRBD1 TRBV7-2
CASSNALAGGTDTQYF TGTGCCAGCAGCAATGCTCTAGCGGGAGGCACAGATACGCAGTATTTT NA TRBJ2-3 NA TRBV21-1